This paragraph covers one TCR beta chain sequence. The specificity of this receptor is unknown. No much larger clone exists at a distance of one base, and base qualities are not known. The sample comes from a study of cytomegalovirus exposure and HLA in healthy donors listed by TCRdb under 2017. Turning to the overall study: According to an earlier analysis of several hundred of the donors, some 180 million T cells yielded 90 million to 140 million unique TCR beta sequences and 276 Gb of sequence data. Every repertoire in the discovery cohort had been generated on one and the same sequencing platform. Class I and class II HLA loci were covered by the typing at four-digit resolution. Among some 400 genotyped donors of the cohort, an average of approximately 200,000 unique TCR beta nucleotide sequences was sequenced per donor, of which about 20% were non-productive. A later genetic analysis took genome-wide SNP genotypes for about three fifths of the 666 donors and used that subset as a discovery cohort. A later analysis re-analyzed previously published TCR beta repertoires from 550 to 700 donors and added high-resolution HLA genotyping to study TCR occurrence patterns. An early release covering 500 to 750 HLA-typed donors comprised approximately 300 gigabases of sequencing data and approximately 80 million unique TCR sequences. Four or five DR-DQ haplotypes were handled as single units for association and clustering because linkage in the cohort was strong. In an earlier analysis of 587 of the donors, high-throughput TCR beta sequencing was used to judge whether each TCR beta V gene segment behaved as functional or pseudogenic. The study aimed to test whether signatures of past pathogen exposure could be identified by cataloging public T cell receptors. The study used immunosequencing to profile the T cell repertoires of 666 subjects and linked those repertoires to cytomegalovirus serostatus. Along with the roughly 670-subject first cohort, a separate validation cohort of over a hundred different subjects was used. Typing coverage varied by locus: about 620-630 donors for A, B, C, DRB1 and DQB1; roughly 560 for DQA1; some 610 for DPA1; 450 to 480 for DPB1. The later analysis used no new phenotypic data to find candidate immune exposures, relying instead on TCR beta sequences and their occurrence across donors. High-throughput TCR immunosequencing, statistical association of individual TCRs with disease status, and machine learning were combined to predict cytomegalovirus infection status. Alongside the repertoire data, information on donor age, sex, ethnicity and CMV serostatus was compiled. Among the roughly 430 genotyped donors, around 81% belonged to the genetic ancestry cluster associated with self-reported Caucasian donors.

The cohort was made up of approximately 670 healthy bone marrow donors. Cohort members were all nominally healthy when sampled, although unrecorded immune exposures were likely present. The donor was CMV seropositive and belonged to the group of 250 to 350 seropositive cohort members. Every donor gave a peripheral blood sample, and the peripheral blood mononuclear cells from that sample were used for TCR beta sequencing. Genomic DNA was extracted from the blood cell samples with the Qiagen DNeasy Blood Extraction Kit. Study-level results and caveats: The sequencing pipeline was judged likely to have produced a cluster of highly shared sequence variants as a technical artifact. Some IMGT-functional V segments, including TRBV6-2 and TRBV6-3, could not be distinguished by the 87-base-pair reads and were therefore excluded. HLA typing was unavailable for some donors at each locus, so association tests used only the typed subset. A total of roughly 160 TCR beta chains were listed by the study as associated with cytomegalovirus. According to a later analysis, TCR association rates differed among HLA loci, with DRB1 alleles showing the most associated TCRs and HLA-C alleles showing the fewest. In this cohort, only TCR beta chains were sequenced, and detectable features were limited by the absence of alpha or paired-chain data. The authors suggested that the approach could potentially be extended to other disease states and immunological phenotypes. At a false discovery rate of 0.05, a later analysis linked about 16,000 TCR beta sequences to specific HLA alleles. The presence/absence analyses assumed that sequencing depth was roughly uniform across donors, and that assumption may not be true. Assigning TCR associations to individual alleles was difficult when HLA alleles, especially DR and DQ, strongly co-occurred. In an earlier analysis of some 550 of the donors, most TCR beta V segments were observed in productive rearrangements about 87% or about 30% of the time, broadly matching IMGT annotations. An association between a missense DCLRE1C variant and V-gene and J-gene trimming of TCR beta chains was found in a later genetic analysis and replicated in an independent cohort. Compared with equally common non-associated chains, HLA-associated TCR beta chains in a later analysis were more clonally expanded and had lower generation probabilities. A later analysis found that most CMV-associated TCR beta chains appeared HLA-restricted, with HLA associations seemingly driven largely by CMV exposure. A later analysis reported that several top co-occurrence clusters appeared linked to parvovirus B19, influenza, CMV and Epstein-Barr virus. A further reported finding was that TCR beta sequences accurately predicted the HLA-A and HLA-B alleles for most subjects in the first cohort. In both the original and validation cohorts, the classifier was reported to diagnose cytomegalovirus status with high specificity and sensitivity. While some public TCRs were present in many individuals, most TCR sequences turned up only very rarely across donors. In a later genetic analysis, fewer N-insertions in productive TCRs were reported among donors in an Asian-associated ancestry cluster than the roughly 700-donor mean. A few of the identified cytomegalovirus-associated TCR beta chains were confirmed in vitro to be specific for cytomegalovirus antigens. The earlier analysis of approximately 590 of the donors excluded approximately 15 rarely observed V segments, including chromosome 9 orphons, because counts were too low. Immune exposure information for the cohort was limited to CMV serostatus. Linkage disequilibrium might explain the correlated functional status among segregating V segments, but an unknown experimental factor could not be excluded.

Including cysteine and phenylalanine, the CDR3 has 15 amino acids. Of all the DNA, just the CDR3 is kept, 45 bases in frame from base 1. The germline V gene supplies CDR1 MGHRA and CDR2 YSYEKL. V is trimmed back by 4 bases and J by 3 bases, and the junction contains 9 bases that no gene match accounts for. Library preparation employed the immunoSEQ multiplex PCR assay. For the multiplex PCR, a mixture combining 60 forward primers for TCR Vbeta segments and 13 reverse primers for TCR Jbeta segments was used. Amplification of the CDR3 region of rearranged TCR beta genes was performed with a multiplex PCR assay on genomic DNA. The Illumina HiSeq System was used to sequence the amplified TCR beta libraries as 87-base-pair reads. In the authors' own workflow: In a later analysis, tens of millions of unique TCR beta chains were counted across the 650 to 700 repertoires, and roughly 11 million of these chains were shared by at least two donors. To remove PCR and sequencing errors, raw reads were error-corrected and collapsed into unique sequences using a nearest-neighbor algorithm that merged closely related sequences. V, D and J gene segments were assigned by aligning CDR3 sequences to IMGT reference sequences. Each retained sequence needed at least a six-nucleotide match to both a V gene segment and a J gene segment. A rearrangement counted as productive if the CDR3 had no stop codons and remained in frame with V and J, and every other rearrangement counted as non-productive. Following IMGT convention, CDR3 was defined as the stretch from the second conserved V-encoded cysteine to the conserved J-encoded phenylalanine. In an earlier analysis of around 540 of the donors, sequences lacking an unambiguous match to a single V gene segment were excluded. In an earlier analysis of 587 of the donors, V segments were called functional above 56.7% productive rearrangements and were called segregating when the between-donor standard deviation exceeded 5%. To diagnose cytomegalovirus status from the catalog of TCR beta chain sequences, a statistical classification framework was built. V and J gene assignment, in a later analysis, came from comparing TCR nucleotide sequences with IMGT/GENE-DB human TR gene sequences. The TCRdist pipeline was used in a later analysis to assign CDR3 sequences and most-parsimonious VDJ recombination scenarios. In a later analysis, each TCR beta chain was defined by its CDR3 amino acid sequence together with its V-gene family, and reads lacking a unique V-gene family were excluded. A later analysis removed several hundred highly shared, low-generation-probability nucleotide sequences to deal with suspected cross-contamination and a sequencing artifact. In a later analysis, a clonal expansion index was calculated for each public chain from normalized within-repertoire ranks of inferred template counts. In a later analysis, generation probabilities were computed using a VDJ recombination model fitted to out-of-frame rearrangements, and the results were checked against IGoR. A later analysis scored TCR-TCR, TCR-HLA and TCR-CMV co-occurrence with hypergeometric tests, applying a repertoire-size bias correction to TCR pairs. To estimate false discovery rates, a later analysis permuted the HLA or CMV assignments 20 times. In a later analysis, co-occurring TCRs were grouped using DBSCAN, and TCRdist sequence similarity was added for clustering within HLA-allele-positive subsets. Co-occurrence clustering excluded repertoires with fewer than 30,000 or more than 120,000 public chains, plus five with anomalous nucleotide sharing. Held by TCRdb, this immuneACCESS table contains in-frame sequences only and omits some clones. Under half of the omission traces to an unresolved V gene where checked; the cause of the rest is unknown. The V and J calls and clone size were taken over from that table, and D and trimming were inferred from the DNA. This sample lists more than 110,000 clones; about three quarters were detected once. The top ten clonotypes cover approximately 1.3% of the sample.

This sequence uses TRBV4-1 and TRBJ2-7, and 7 bases in between align with TRBD2. Sequenced input: PBMCs. This clonotype originated in a male donor in good health and CMV-seropositive. The DNA sequence is TGCGCCAGCAGCCTCGGGACTACCGCTGACTACGAGCAGTACTTC. This codes for CASSLGTTADYEQYF.